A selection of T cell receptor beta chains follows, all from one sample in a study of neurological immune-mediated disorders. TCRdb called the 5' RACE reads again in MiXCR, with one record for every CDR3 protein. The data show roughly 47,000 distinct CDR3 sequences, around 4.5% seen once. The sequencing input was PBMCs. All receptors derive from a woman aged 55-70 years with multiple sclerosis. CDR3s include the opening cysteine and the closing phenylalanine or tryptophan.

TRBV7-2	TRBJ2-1	CASSFTGSSYNEQFF
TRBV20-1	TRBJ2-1	CSARDRASGNPNEQFF
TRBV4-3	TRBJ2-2	CASSQTGTSENTGELFF
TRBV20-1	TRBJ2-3	CSATNPDTQYF
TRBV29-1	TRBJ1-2	CSGGQGRDYGYTF
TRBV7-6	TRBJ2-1	CASSLETGSYNEQFF
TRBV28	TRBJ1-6	CASIKSRGTSSYNSPLHF
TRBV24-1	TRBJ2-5	CATSDHFATDRGQETQYF
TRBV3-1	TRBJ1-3	CASSQAGYPGNTIYF
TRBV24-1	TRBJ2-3	CATSGTVTDTQYF
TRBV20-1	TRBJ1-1	CRGSTGGTEAFF
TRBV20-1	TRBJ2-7	CSAPRESYEQYF
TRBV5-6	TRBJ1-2	CVSSLGSIGGSYGYTF
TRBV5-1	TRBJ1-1	CASSPMGPWDTEAFF
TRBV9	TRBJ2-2	CASRVGGSPNTGELFF
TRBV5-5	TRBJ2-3	CASSRGGAAQYF
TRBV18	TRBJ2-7	CASSPISEPRGEQYF
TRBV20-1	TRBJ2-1	CSATPRGEQFF
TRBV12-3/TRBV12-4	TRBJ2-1	CASRLTAGAGEQFF
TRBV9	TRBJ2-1	CASSFLTSSNEQFF
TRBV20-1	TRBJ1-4	CSARQPPSEKLFF
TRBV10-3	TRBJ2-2	CAISQRAPPGELFF
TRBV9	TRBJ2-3	CASSVTAGRTDTQYF
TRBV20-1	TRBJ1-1	CSARDTTKGADTEAFF
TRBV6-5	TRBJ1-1	CASSYSSGVTEAFF
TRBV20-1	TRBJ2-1	CSARISPGLAGDEQFF
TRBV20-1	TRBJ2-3	CSASRLAGGGTDTQYF
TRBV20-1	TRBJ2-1	CSGGTNSYNEQFF